A selection of T cell receptor beta chains follows, all from one sample in a study of T-cell memory formation after mild COVID-19. In TCRdb, the 5' RACE reads were re-called with MiXCR into one record per CDR3 protein. The profile shows some 410,000 distinct CDR3 sequences, 20% to 30% of them singletons. Sequencing was performed on PBMCs or a T cell subset sorted from them (not recorded which). The source is an adult woman who had mild COVID-19 (a few samples of this study predate the infection). Cell type and time point are not known. Each CDR3 is given without its conserved first and last residue. Clone size is given for some rows only: seen once, a few or many times, or a class if the clone is expanded.

cdr3_aa | v_call | clone_size | cdr3_length
ASSVGRGNEKLF | TRBV12-3/TRBV12-4 | - | 12
ASSQGIVLNLNTGELF | TRBV14 | few | 16
ASSLGGLGTEAF | TRBV5-1 | many | 12
ASSPPGASSYNEQF | TRBV5-4 | - | 14
SAGKGVEGYT | TRBV29-1 | - | 10
ASSPNEETQY | TRBV18 | few | 10
ASTDFATGELF | TRBV7-6 | - | 11
ASSLDPGGGTGELF | TRBV7-7 | few | 14
AISESRGYEQY | TRBV10-3 | few | 11
ASTDRGLAKNIQY | TRBV27 | - | 13
ASGLGTDYGYT | TRBV12-5 | - | 11
ASGRDYNEQF | TRBV2 | few | 10
ASSSLRGLIYEQY | TRBV5-1 | few | 13
ASRRTDAEAF | TRBV12-3/TRBV12-4 | - | 10
ASSFGPLAGPNEQF | TRBV12-3/TRBV12-4 | few | 14
ATSSALAGPTYEQY | TRBV15 | - | 14
AWSLSGASEQF | TRBV30 | - | 11
ASSPGGDETQY | TRBV5-4 | - | 11
ASSPWGVVTGELF | TRBV5-1 | many | 13
ASSLGFAGTGELF | TRBV5-1 | - | 13
ASGLFGGALNEQF | TRBV12-5 | few | 13
SGLLLNTGELF | TRBV29-1 | few | 11
ASSPSPGLADPSSYNEQF | TRBV7-9 | few | 18
ASSRPGGSQETQY | TRBV7-9 | few | 13
ATSRDLTDEQF | TRBV15 | - | 11
SARAGNYGYT | TRBV20-1 | few | 10
ASSLWLAGTDTQY | TRBV5-1 | few | 13
ASSVGGALRGEQY | TRBV9 | - | 13
ASSLPSLGLYNEQF | TRBV7-6 | few | 14
ASSLGVAPNEKLF | TRBV11-2 | many | 13
SARDFRPTSSYNSPLH | TRBV20-1 | - | 16
AISESSPLAAIY | TRBV10-3 | - | 12
ATSDGSGGNRNEQF | TRBV24-1 | few | 14
ASSLTAGNTGELF | TRBV5-1 | - | 13
ASSLRSAGISSGANVLT | TRBV5-6 | few | 17
ASSGRGTSHIEQY | TRBV25-1 | few | 13
ASSSEGIRTDTQY | TRBV11-3 | few | 13
ASSFGGGPSYEQY | TRBV7-9 | - | 13
ASSQDPGVGGNQPQH | TRBV4-2 | - | 15
ASSLAVSRESYEQY | TRBV5-1 | few | 14
ASSLQGSTEQY | TRBV7-7 | - | 11
ASSQDTRAYREQY | TRBV4-2 | - | 13